This T cell receptor (beta chain) was sequenced for a study of blood T cells in healthy people across ages. Alongside a J-beta primer mix, a sample-barcoded 5' primer served in a second PCR lasting 7 to 11 cycles. Each sample provided no less than 3 million CDR3-containing paired-end reads. TCRdb reprocessed the 5' RACE reads with MiXCR, giving one entry per CDR3 protein. The data contain roughly 1,300,000 distinct CDR3 sequences, 45% to 70% of them singletons. The CDR3 spans 15 residues. V was shortened by 7 bases and J by 2 bases, with 15 bases between the two germline ends. Germline V gives CDR1 MGHDK, CDR2 SYGVNS.

This sequence originates from a man younger than 35 in good health. The sequenced sample was blood. The rearrangement links TRBV25-1 to TRBJ2-1, with D perhaps matching TRBD2 (6 bases). CDR3 DNA sequence: TGTGCCAGCAACTCACCGGGACTCACCTACAATGAGCAGTTCTTC. Translation: CASNSPGLTYNEQFF.